This T cell receptor beta chain was documented in a study of T cells after yellow fever vaccination. This clonotype was seen at least ten times. A single record per CDR3 protein comes from TCRdb applying MiXCR to the 5' RACE reads. The sample consists of fewer than 350,000 distinct CDR3 sequences, 3.5% to 4.5% of them appearing once. V gave up 0 bases and J gave up 6 bases, with 15 bases separating them. This CDR3 spans 14 amino acids. From germline, CDR1 is DFQATT and CDR2 SNEGSKA (reference sequence). V and J are TRBV20-1 and TRBJ2-7, with a weak D call TRBD2 (5 bases). The receptor was derived from a man aged 18 to 30 who received the YFV17D yellow fever vaccine. The sample here was PBMCs, taken 15 days after the yellow fever booster vaccination. Here the CDR3 reads CSARDAGGLSEQYF. The DNA for the CDR3 is TGCAGTGCTAGAGACGCGGGCGGTCTCAGCGAGCAGTACTTC.